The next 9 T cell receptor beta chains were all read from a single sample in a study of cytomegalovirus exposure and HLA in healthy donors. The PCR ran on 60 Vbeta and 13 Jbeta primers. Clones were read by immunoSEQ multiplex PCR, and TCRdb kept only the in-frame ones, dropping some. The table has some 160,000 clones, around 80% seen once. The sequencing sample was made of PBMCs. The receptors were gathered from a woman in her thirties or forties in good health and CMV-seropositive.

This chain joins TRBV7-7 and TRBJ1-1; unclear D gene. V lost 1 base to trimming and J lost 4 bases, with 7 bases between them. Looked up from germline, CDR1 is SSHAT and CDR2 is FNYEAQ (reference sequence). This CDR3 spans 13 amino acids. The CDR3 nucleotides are TGTGCCAGCAGCTTAGGTCCGAGCACTGAAGCTTTCTTT. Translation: CASSLGPSTEAFF.

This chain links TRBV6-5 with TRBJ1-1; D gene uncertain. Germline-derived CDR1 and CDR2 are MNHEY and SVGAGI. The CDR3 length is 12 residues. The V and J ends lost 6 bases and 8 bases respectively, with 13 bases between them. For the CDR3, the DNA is TGTGCCAGCAGCGTCAGCCGGGGAGAAGCTTTCTTT. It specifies CASSVSRGEAFF.

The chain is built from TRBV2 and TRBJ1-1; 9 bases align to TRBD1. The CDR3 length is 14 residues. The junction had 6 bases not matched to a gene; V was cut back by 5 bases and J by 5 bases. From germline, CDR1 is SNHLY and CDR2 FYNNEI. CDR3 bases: TGTGCCAGCAGTCCCGGGACAGGGAGAACTGAAGCTTTCTTT. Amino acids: CASSPGTGRTEAFF. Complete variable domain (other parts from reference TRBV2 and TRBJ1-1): EPEVTQTPSHQVTQMGQEVILRCVPISNHLYFYWYRQILGQKVEFLVSFYNNEISEKSEIFDDQFSVERPDGSNFTLKIRSTKLEDSAMYFCASSPGTGRTEAFFGQGTRLTVV.

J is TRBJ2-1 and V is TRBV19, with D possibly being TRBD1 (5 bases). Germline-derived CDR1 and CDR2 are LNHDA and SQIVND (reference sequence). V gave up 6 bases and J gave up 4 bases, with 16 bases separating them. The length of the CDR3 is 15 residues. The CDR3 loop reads CASSLGWTQYNEQFF. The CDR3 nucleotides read TGTGCCAGTAGCCTGGGGTGGACACAATACAATGAGCAGTTCTTC.

The CDR3 protein is CASRGVSSGGIRTDTQYF. The CDR3 nucleotides are TGTGCCAGCAGGGGCGTGTCTAGCGGGGGGATTCGCACAGATACGCAGTATTTT. V and J are TRBV27 and TRBJ2-3, with 11 bases fitting TRBD2. This CDR3 contains 18 residues. V gave up 6 bases and J gave up 1 base; unmatched junction bases: 12. Germline V gives CDR1 MNHEY, CDR2 SMNVEV (reference sequence).

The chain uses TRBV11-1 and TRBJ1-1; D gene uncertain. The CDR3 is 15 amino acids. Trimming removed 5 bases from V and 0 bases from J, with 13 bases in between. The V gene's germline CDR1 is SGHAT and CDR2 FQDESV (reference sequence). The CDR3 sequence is CASSRLPGLNTEAFF. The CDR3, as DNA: TGTGCCAGCAGCAGGTTGCCCGGGTTGAACACTGAAGCTTTCTTT.

The chain's CDR3 is CASSLAGGAGEQFF. CDR3 bases: TGTGCCAGCAGCTTAGCGGGGGGCGCGGGTGAGCAGTTCTTC. This chain uses TRBV13 with TRBJ2-1, with D tentatively TRBD2 (7 bases). Trimming stripped 1 base from V and 9 bases from J, with 13 bases between. The germline V gene encodes CDR1 PRHDT and CDR2 FYEKMQ (reference sequence). The CDR3 extends over 14 amino acids. Supplemented by reference TRBV13 and TRBJ2-1, the full variable domain reads AAGVIQSPRHLIKEKRETATLKCYPIPRHDTVYWYQQGPGQDPQFLISFYEKMQSDKGSIPDRFSAQQFSDYHSELNMSSLELGDSALYFCASSLAGGAGEQFFGPGTRLTVL.

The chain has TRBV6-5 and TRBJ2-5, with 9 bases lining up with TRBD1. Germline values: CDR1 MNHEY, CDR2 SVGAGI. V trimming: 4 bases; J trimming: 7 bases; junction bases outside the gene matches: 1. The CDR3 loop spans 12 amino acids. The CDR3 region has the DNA TGTGCCAGCAGTTCGACAGGGGGGACCCAGTACTTC. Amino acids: CASSSTGGTQYF.

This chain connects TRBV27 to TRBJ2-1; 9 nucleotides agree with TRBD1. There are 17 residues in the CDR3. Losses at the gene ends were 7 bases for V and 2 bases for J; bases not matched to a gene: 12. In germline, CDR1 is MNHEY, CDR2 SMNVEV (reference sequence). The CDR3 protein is CASTHRSRDRAYNEQFF. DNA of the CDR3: TGTGCCAGCACCCACCGAAGCCGGGACAGGGCCTACAATGAGCAGTTCTTC.